These 23 T cell receptor beta chains were sequenced from one sample in a study of blood T cell repertoires in COVID-19. Produced via immunoSEQ multiplex PCR; TCRdb's table is partial and in-frame only. The table has under 400,000 clones, approximately 90% seen once. Input material: peripheral blood. The receptor set was obtained from a woman aged 55-69 years with COVID-19, enrolled during active disease.

This chain joins TRBV3-1 (or the pseudogene TRBV3-2) and TRBJ2-5; TRBD2 is a possible D gene (7 bases). Trimming cost V 4 bases and J 3 bases, with 21 bases left between them. Germline CDR1 reads LGHDT; CDR2 reads YNNKEL (reference sequence). This CDR3 is built from 17 residues. For the CDR3, the DNA is TGTGCCAGCAGCCGGGCGGGGGCCCTCCCTGGGGAAGAGACCCAGTACTTC. This codes for CASSRAGALPGEETQYF.

The chain recombines TRBV7-9 with TRBJ2-1, with 9 bases aligning to TRBD2. The germline gives CDR1 SEHNR, CDR2 FQNEAQ (reference sequence). J was trimmed by 0 bases and V by 4 bases; bases with no gene match: 10. CDR3 length: 18 amino acids. CDR3 residues: CASSSTVGAGGSYNEQFF. For the CDR3, the DNA is TGTGCCAGCAGCTCAACCGTTGGAGCGGGAGGCTCCTACAATGAGCAGTTCTTC.

The gene calls are TRBV5-1 and TRBJ2-7; 7 bases align to TRBD1. The V segment lost 4 bases and the J segment 4 bases; nucleotides outside the gene matches: 11. Germline CDR1 and CDR2: SGHRS and YFSETQ. The CDR3 contains 15 residues. The CDR3, as DNA: TGCGCCAGCAGCCCGGGGACAGCTACCTATTACGAGCAGTACTTC. Translating it yields CASSPGTATYYEQYF.

The chain combines TRBV25-1 with TRBJ1-6; 8 nucleotides match TRBD1. The CDR3 consists of 14 residues. With V trimmed by 7 bases and J by 7 bases, 6 bases remained unmatched. Germline CDR1 reads MGHDK; CDR2 reads SYGVNS. DNA for the CDR3: TGTGCCAGCACCCGAGGACAGGGAAATTCACCCCTCCACTTT. Translated, it gives CASTRGQGNSPLHF.

This clone was counted only a few times. The chain uses TRBV5-1 and TRBJ1-6; D ambiguous. The CDR3 covers 14 residues. The V gene lost 2 bases and the J gene lost 9 bases, with 12 bases spanning the gap. Germline loops: CDR1 SGHRS, CDR2 YFSETQ. In DNA, the CDR3 is TGCGCCAGCAGCTTCGTGACTACTGGTTCACCCCTCCACTTT. It specifies CASSFVTTGSPLHF.

J is TRBJ1-1 and V is TRBV3-1 (or the pseudogene TRBV3-2); maybe TRBD1 (5 bases). Germline loops: CDR1 LGHDT, CDR2 YNNKEL (reference sequence). Trimming stripped 8 bases from V and 5 bases from J, with 12 bases between. The CDR3 runs 12 residues. CDR3 nucleotides: TGTGCCAGCGAGCAGGGATTTACTGAAGCTTTCTTT. This encodes CASEQGFTEAFF.

The chain is built from TRBV6-5 and TRBJ1-1, with unresolved D. V was shortened by 6 bases and J by 2 bases, with 16 bases between the two germline ends. Germline lookup yields CDR1 MNHEY and CDR2 SVGAGI. The CDR3 runs 15 residues. The CDR3 nucleotides are TGTGCCAGCAGACCAAAAAGGCGGAGCAACACTGAAGCTTTCTTT. The encoded protein is CASRPKRRSNTEAFF.

This rearrangement joins TRBV12-5 to TRBJ2-7; D might be TRBD2 (5 bases). Trimming removed 4 bases from V and 0 bases from J, with 10 bases in between. Germline CDR1 and CDR2: LGHNT and FRNRAP. The CDR3 spans 14 residues. CDR3 loop: CASGSDWGSYEQYF. The CDR3 coding sequence is TGTGCTAGTGGTTCGGACTGGGGCTCCTACGAGCAGTACTTC.

The chain is built from TRBV3-1 (or the pseudogene TRBV3-2) and TRBJ1-5; 10 bases fit TRBD1. V dropped 6 bases and J dropped 5; count of bases not matched to a gene: 1. This CDR3 contains 13 residues. CDR1 and CDR2 from the germline V gene are LGHDT and YNNKEL (reference sequence). CDR3 in DNA: TGTGCCAGCAGTGGACAGGGGGATCAGCCCCAGCATTTT. Protein sequence: CASSGQGDQPQHF.

The V call is TRBV16, the J call TRBJ1-6; tentatively, D is TRBD1 (6 bases). V gave up 6 bases and J gave up 4 bases, with 16 bases separating them. The CDR3 consists of 16 residues. Germline CDR1 and CDR2: KGHSY and FQNENV. CDR3 in amino acids: CASRRTTQGYNSPLHF. The CDR3 DNA is TGTGCCAGCAGGCGGACGACACAGGGTTATAATTCACCCCTCCACTTT.

This chain connects TRBV6-5 to TRBJ2-2, with 8 bases aligning to TRBD2. This CDR3 has 12 amino acids. Per germline, CDR1 MNHEY and CDR2 SVGAGI. V shed 8 bases and J 8 bases; nucleotides not matched to a gene: 4. The DNA of the CDR3 is TGTGCCAGCGCGGGGGGACCGGGGGAGCTGTTTTTT. Encoded protein: CASAGGPGELFF.

V usage is TRBV10-3 and J usage is TRBJ2-1, with 8 bases that match TRBD2. The CDR3 runs 13 residues. Per germline, CDR1 ENHRY and CDR2 SYGVKD. V gave up 10 bases and J gave up 7 bases; unmatched junction bases: 9. Here the CDR3 DNA reads TGTGCCAGCTCGGGCGGGGGGAGTAATGAGCAGTTCTTC. Its protein is CASSGGGSNEQFF.

The chain recombines TRBV10-2 with TRBJ2-7; TRBD2 is a possible D gene (6 bases). This CDR3 has 13 residues. Trimming took 0 bases from V and 6 from J, leaving 9 bases between them. Germline V gene sequence: CDR1 WSHSY, CDR2 SAAADI. The CDR3: CASSESPGVEQYF. In nucleotides, the CDR3 is TGCGCCAGCAGTGAGTCCCCGGGGGTCGAGCAGTACTTC.

V and J are TRBV5-1 and TRBJ1-6; D uncertain. The CDR3 consists of 15 residues. The germline V gene has CDR1 SGHRS and CDR2 YFSETQ. Trimming stripped 2 bases from V and 9 bases from J, with 15 bases between. In DNA, the CDR3 is TGCGCCAGCAGCTTTTCATGGGAGAACGGTTCACCCCTCCACTTT. Translated: CASSFSWENGSPLHF.

The chain links TRBV5-1 to TRBJ2-1, with 7 bases that match TRBD1. This CDR3 spans 14 amino acids. V lost 4 bases and J lost 6; bases outside the gene matches: 7. Germline CDR1 is SGHRS and CDR2 is YFSETQ. CDR3 protein: CASSPSGGFNEQFF. The DNA of the CDR3 is TGCGCCAGCAGCCCGTCAGGGGGTTTCAATGAGCAGTTCTTC. Based on the CDR3 plus reference TRBV5-1 and TRBJ2-1, the full variable domain is KAGVTQTPRYLIKTRGQQVTLSCSPISGHRSVSWYQQTPGQGLQFLFEYFSETQRNKGNFPGRFSGRQFSNSRSEMNVSTLELGDSALYLCASSPSGGFNEQFFGPGTRLTVL.

CDR3 protein: CASSPGRVSFEQYF. DNA of the CDR3: TGTGCCAGCTCACCGGGCAGGGTATCATTCGAGCAGTACTTC. V usage is TRBV18 and J usage is TRBJ2-7; D may be TRBD1 (5 bases). CDR1 and CDR2 from the germline V gene are KGHSH and LQKENI. Trimming left V 3 bases short and J 6 bases short, with 15 bases between. The CDR3 extends over 14 amino acids.

V gene TRBV9 combines with J gene TRBJ1-2; D possibly corresponds to TRBD1 (5 bases). CDR3 length: 14 amino acids. V shed 3 bases and J shed 7 bases, with 16 bases lying between them. In germline, CDR1 is SGDLS, CDR2 YYNGEE. The CDR3 region has the DNA TGTGCCAGCAGCGCCCAGGAGGGGTTAGGTGGCTACACCTTC. Translated: CASSAQEGLGGYTF.

This rearrangement joins TRBV11-2 to TRBJ1-2; possible D gene TRBD1, 5 bases. This CDR3 region has 14 residues. CDR1 is SGHAT and CDR2 is FQNNGV in the germline V gene. V was cut by 2 bases and J by 5 bases, with 12 bases left in between. The CDR3 protein is CASSLLPGRYGYTF. The CDR3 DNA follows: TGTGCCAGCAGCTTACTCCCAGGGCGGTATGGCTACACCTTC.

CDR3 DNA sequence: TGTGCCATCAGTCTCCTTACAGGGGCCACTGAAGCTTTCTTT. Protein: CAISLLTGATEAFF. V is TRBV10-3 and J is TRBJ1-1; 7 bases match TRBD1. Germline assignment: CDR1 ENHRY and CDR2 SYGVKD. After removal of 5 bases from V and 4 bases from J, the junction contained 7 bases not matched to a gene. This CDR3 has 14 amino acids.

The rearrangement joins TRBV12-5 to TRBJ2-2; 7 bases agree with TRBD1. The CDR3 sequence is 15 residues long. Germline assignment: CDR1 LGHNT and CDR2 FRNRAP. The junction had 8 bases not matched to a gene; V was cut back by 4 bases and J by 6 bases. This chain's CDR3 is CASGSRRGFPGELFF. In DNA form, the CDR3 reads TGTGCTAGTGGTTCCCGCAGGGGGTTCCCCGGGGAGCTGTTTTTT.

The chain carries TRBV19 and TRBJ1-1; D may be TRBD1 (5 bases). The CDR3 consists of 13 residues. Per the germline V gene, CDR1 is LNHDA and CDR2 is SQIVND (reference sequence). V was shortened by 6 bases and J by 2 bases, with 10 bases between the two germline ends. As DNA, the CDR3 is TGTGCCAGTAGACGGGGGATAAACACTGAAGCTTTCTTT. Its protein is CASRRGINTEAFF.

This clone was seen a single time. This chain links TRBV19 with TRBJ1-5, with 8 positions matching TRBD1. CDR3 size: 15 residues. After removal of 8 bases from V and 0 bases from J, the junction contained 6 bases not matched to a gene. Germline CDR1 is LNHDA and CDR2 is SQIVND (reference sequence). The CDR3 region has the DNA TGTGCCAGTTCGACAGGGGCCGATAGCAATCAGCCCCAGCATTTT. It yields the protein CASSTGADSNQPQHF.

The rearrangement links TRBV24-1 to TRBJ1-5, with 7 bases fitting TRBD1. The CDR3 is 16 residues long. Trimming cost V 3 bases and J 0 bases; bases outside gene matches: 4. The germline gives CDR1 KGHDR, CDR2 SFDVKD. Here the CDR3 DNA reads TGTGCCACCAGTGATCCAGCAGGGGGTAGCAATCAGCCCCAGCATTTT. As protein: CATSDPAGGSNQPQHF.